This is a list of T cell receptor beta chains from one sample in a study of blood T cell repertoires in COVID-19. The repertoire was sequenced with immunoSEQ multiplex PCR; TCRdb's copy has only in-frame clones and lacks some. The sample records 48,000 or so clones, more than 75% being singletons. Sequenced: peripheral blood. The receptors come from an elderly woman with COVID-19, enrolled during active disease. The CDR3 runs from the conserved cysteine through the conserved F or W.

CDR3	V
CASSERGRVGYTF	TRBV6-1
CASSHLAGGFQTQYF	TRBV4-2
CASSLTAPPYEQYF	TRBV5-1
CASSEGGWEKLFF	TRBV6-1
CASSLRGPYEQYF	TRBV28
CATSKTGNTEAFF	TRBV15
CSVKSGNYGYTF	TRBV29-1
CASTSDRDRAGNTIYF	TRBV7-8
CASSLMAGDQETQYF	TRBV7-2
CASSYRARGNTIYF	TRBV3-1/TRBV3-2